This T cell receptor beta chain is from a study of T cells after yellow fever vaccination (dated by TCRdb to 2018 to 2020). Background on the whole study: The SMART-Seq v4 Ultra Low Input RNA kit was used to prepare libraries from fractions with low cell numbers. Bulk TCR alpha and beta repertoires were sequenced longitudinally to track T-cell clones before and after primary and booster YFV17D yellow fever vaccination. Two healthy male donors, one aged 18 to 30 and one aged 30 to 40 years, made up the cohort. Blood was collected at multiple timepoints before and after primary and secondary immunization, and bulk PBMC replicates and cell subsets were isolated.

At the junction V is shortened by 2 bases and J by 6 bases; bases outside the gene matches: 14. CDR1 and CDR2 are read off the germline V gene (reference sequence) as MNHEY and SMNVEV. CDR3 length: 18 amino acids, cysteine to phenylalanine. Only the CDR3 DNA stays, 54 bases, in frame from base 1. Synthesis of TCR cDNA relied on 5'RACE template switching, a step that introduced a universal primer site along with unique molecular identifiers. Priming for cDNA synthesis came from both the TCR alpha and TCR beta constant segments. Library amplification used two PCR steps, and the second PCR step added sample barcodes and sequencing adapters. Libraries were sequenced on Illumina HiSeq 2500 (2x100 bp) or NovaSeq (2x150 bp). The paper's data handling went like this. Reads were demultiplexed and collapsed into UMI consensus sequences with MIGEC, and V(D)J alignment was performed with MiXCR. Using edgeR on replicate PBMC samples, clonotypes were called vaccine-responding if FDR was below 0.01 and the log2 fold change was above 5 up to day 15. Each bulk clonotype was labeled CD4 or CD8 based on which sequenced repertoire, CD4 or CD8, contained the clonotype at higher abundance. In-frame beta chains were kept once TCRdb had trimmed the public reads at Q25 with fastp and called clones with MiXCR. Identical CDR3 protein sequences are pooled into one entry, listed with their most common genes and DNA. TCRdb's processing, not the study's, gives the V and J calls here. Counted in this sample were around 550,000 distinct CDR3 sequences; roughly 21% of them appeared once. The ten biggest clones cover approximately 15% of the sample.

The count of this clonotype is one. No antigen is known for it. Base qualities were left out, and no much larger clone turns up one base away. Taken with the paper, the label for treatment or condition translates to: live attenuated yellow fever vaccine strain. At every blood-draw timepoint, two biological replicates of bulk PBMCs were collected. A standard Ficoll-Paque protocol was used to isolate PBMCs from peripheral blood. TriZol was used to extract RNA from bulk PBMCs, from CD4 and CD8 fractions, and from dextramer-positive and dextramer-negative fractions. What the work shows at the level of the full study, not this receptor alone: Compared with the primary T-cell response, the secondary T-cell response was weaker but faster, peaking on day 5 rather than day 15. FACS-sorted repertoires could contain abundant contaminating clonotypes from the bulk population, so computational filtering was required. The study included only two donors, which limits how far the findings can be generalized. After the booster, most clones that had expanded after primary vaccination were detected again (nearly 97% of CD4 and more than 85% of CD8), suggesting broad maintenance of memory. A small share of clonotypes was detected in both CD4 and CD8 compartments, with the overlap likely arising from convergent recombination.

The rearrangement combines TRBV27 with TRBJ2-1, and 9 junctional nucleotides match TRBD2. The sequence was obtained from a man in his thirties or forties who received the YFV17D yellow fever vaccine. The specimen comprised PBMCs, sampled 15 days after the yellow fever booster vaccination. Here the CDR3 is given as CASSLTPPGLAQSNEQFF. DNA sequence: TGTGCCAGCAGTTTAACCCCCCCGGGACTAGCCCAATCCAATGAGCAGTTCTTC.